The 31 T cell receptor beta chains below all came from one sample that was sequenced in a study of Graves' ophthalmopathy and Graves' hyperthyroidism. RNA transcripts provided the template for amplifying TCR beta CDR3 regions. First-round RT-PCR relied on HTBI primers, and a second-round multiplex PCR came next. Each CDR3 protein gets one entry after TCRdb re-called the multiplex PCR reads with MiXCR. The profile shows some 750,000 distinct CDR3 sequences, around 40% of them singletons. Sequences were obtained from peripheral blood. The receptors come from an adult man with Graves' ophthalmopathy.

This clonotype was seen only a few times. CDR3 in amino acids: CASSQRGFETQYF. CDR3 coding DNA: TGCGCCAGCAGTCAGCGGGGTTTCGAGACCCAGTACTTC. The chain couples TRBV4-3 to TRBJ2-5; 7 bases fit TRBD2. V gave up 6 bases and J gave up 5 bases; unmatched junction bases: 6. CDR1 LGHNA and CDR2 YSLEER come from the germline V gene. This CDR3 is built from 13 residues.

The CDR3 loop reads CASSESRTGANQPQHF. DNA of the CDR3: TGTGCCAGCAGTGAAAGTAGGACAGGAGCTAATCAGCCCCAGCATTTT. The rearrangement joins TRBV6-1 to TRBJ1-5; 7 positions agree with TRBD1. The V and J ends lost 2 bases and 4 bases, in that order; junction bases with no gene match: 8. The CDR3 loop spans 16 amino acids. The germline V gene has CDR1 MNHNS and CDR2 SASEGT.

Concerning this clonotype: The junction departs from germline at one end; a sequencing error may be responsible. The rearrangement links TRBV10-3 to TRBJ2-7; 9 bases agree with TRBD2. Germline values: CDR1 ENHRY, CDR2 SYGVKD. The CDR3 contains 15 residues. The CDR3 sequence is CASSYSGGGAHEQYF. The CDR3 region has the DNA TGTGCCAGCAGTTACTCTGGCGGGGGGGCCCACGAGCAGTACTTC.

V gene TRBV7-9 combines with J gene TRBJ2-5; D is uncertain. V shed 11 bases and J shed 5 bases, with 18 bases lying between them. Germline CDR1 is SEHNR and CDR2 is FQNEAQ (reference sequence). This CDR3 has 13 residues. This CDR3 reads CAWTVLRHETQYF. The DNA of the CDR3 is TGTGCCTGGACCGTCCTAAGGCACGAGACCCAGTACTTC.

This clonotype was recorded at least ten times. The rearrangement links TRBV9 to TRBJ1-1, with unresolved D. Germline CDR1 reads SGDLS; CDR2 reads YYNGEE. Trimming stripped 2 bases from V and 4 bases from J, with 9 bases between. The CDR3 runs 13 residues. CDR3 DNA sequence: TGTGCCAGCAGCGTCGGGTGGTTCACTGAAGCTTTCTTT. Amino acids: CASSVGWFTEAFF.

This chain connects TRBV10-3 to TRBJ2-6, with a tentative D call TRBD2 (5 bases). The CDR3 contains 14 residues. Germline V gene lookup returns CDR1 ENHRY and CDR2 SYGVKD. V was cut by 6 bases and J by 3 bases, with 9 bases left in between. In DNA form, the CDR3 reads TGTGCCATCAGACGGACTGGTGGGGCCAACGTCCTGACTTTC. Translated, it gives CAIRRTGGANVLTF.

The J gene is TRBJ2-5, the V gene TRBV7-2, with 7 bases identical to TRBD1. Germline lookup yields CDR1 SGHTA and CDR2 FQGNSA. Losses at the gene ends were 3 bases for V and 5 bases for J; bases not matched to a gene: 6. This CDR3 has 14 amino acids. In DNA form, the CDR3 reads TGTGCCAGCAGCTTTGACAGGGCGGTGGAGACCCAGTACTTC. Translation: CASSFDRAVETQYF.

This clonotype has ten or more counts. The chain combines TRBV2 with TRBJ2-7; TRBD1 agrees at 7 bases. V dropped 7 bases and J dropped 5; count of bases not matched to a gene: 5. Per the germline V gene, CDR1 is SNHLY and CDR2 is FYNNEI. The CDR3 runs to 12 residues. The CDR3 coding sequence is TGTGCCAGCACCCCGAGGGGGCACGAGCAGTACTTC. Protein: CASTPRGHEQYF.

J is TRBJ2-7 and V is TRBV25-1; TRBD2 is a possible D gene (6 bases). The CDR3 has 16 amino acids. CDR1 and CDR2 (germline): MGHDK, SYGVNS. The V and J ends lost 3 bases and 2 bases respectively, with 17 bases between them. The CDR3 coding sequence is TGTGCCAGCAGTGATAGTGCCGGGGAGGCAGCCTACGAGCAGTACTTC. The encoded protein is CASSDSAGEAAYEQYF.

The V and J genes are TRBV29-1 and TRBJ2-3, with no clear D. V lost 3 bases and J lost 1, with 8 bases in between. Germline loops: CDR1 SQVTM, CDR2 ANQGSEA. The CDR3 spans 13 residues. The CDR3 region has the DNA TGCAGCGTTGAGTTTGCAGGCACAGATACGCAGTATTTT. This sequence encodes CSVEFAGTDTQYF.

There are many counts of this clonotype. The junction departs from germline at one end; a sequencing error may be responsible. J is TRBJ2-7 and V is TRBV7-2, with 10 bases aligning to TRBD2. The CDR3 is made up of 13 amino acids. From germline, CDR1 is SGHTA and CDR2 FQGNSA. CDR3 in amino acids: CASSLTLLAGVHF. CDR3 coding DNA: TGTGCCAGCAGCCTAACTCTCCTAGCGGGAGTACACTTC.

The sample holds many counts of this clonotype. In DNA form, the CDR3 reads TGTGCCACCAGCAGAGATAGCAGGGTTGGAGAGACCCAGTACTTC. Protein: CATSRDSRVGETQYF. The chain uses TRBV15 and TRBJ2-5; a possible D gene is TRBD1 (5 bases). Looked up from germline, CDR1 is LNHNV and CDR2 is YYDKDF (reference sequence). V was trimmed by 0 bases and J by 4 bases, leaving 12 bases between them. The CDR3 has 15 amino acids.

Many counts were recorded for this clonotype. The genes are TRBV25-1 and TRBJ1-6, with D maybe TRBD1 (5 bases). V was clipped by 5 bases and J by 8 bases, with 19 bases between them. The CDR3 runs 16 residues. CDR1 MGHDK and CDR2 SYGVNS come from the germline V gene. CDR3 loop: CASSYAGTGQDSPLHF. As DNA, the CDR3 is TGTGCCAGCAGTTACGCGGGGACGGGGCAGGATTCACCCCTCCACTTT.

The rearrangement uses TRBV25-1 and TRBJ1-2, with TRBD1 identical over 9 bases. The V segment lost 6 bases and the J segment 4 bases; nucleotides outside the gene matches: 6. Germline CDR1 MGHDK, CDR2 SYGVNS. CDR3 size: 14 residues. The CDR3: CASRWTGDLYGYTF. The CDR3 DNA follows: TGTGCCAGCAGGTGGACAGGGGACCTCTATGGCTACACCTTC.

The V call is TRBV20-1, the J call TRBJ1-4; D unclear. The CDR3 spans 14 residues. Per the germline V gene, CDR1 is DFQATT and CDR2 is SNEGSKA (reference sequence). V was clipped by 3 bases and J by 10 bases, with 18 bases between them. Written as DNA, the CDR3 is TGCAGTGCTAGCGAGGACGGGAACCGGGGAAAACTGTTTTTT. Amino acid sequence: CSASEDGNRGKLFF.

This clonotype was seen more than once but under ten times. This chain uses TRBV9 with TRBJ2-2, with 7 bases aligning to TRBD1. The germline V gene has CDR1 SGDLS and CDR2 YYNGEE. This CDR3 spans 15 amino acids. The trim removed 2 bases at V and 4 bases at J, leaving 5 bases unmatched. CDR3 in DNA: TGTGCCAGCAGCGTCCGGGACAGCCTCACCGGGGAGCTGTTTTTT. Translated: CASSVRDSLTGELFF.

In its sample, this clonotype was seen a few times. One junction end does not reproduce the germline sequence, and a read error may be involved. The chain combines TRBV7-9 with TRBJ2-6; 7 bases are a match to TRBD2. CDR1 and CDR2 (germline): SEHNR, FQNEAQ (reference sequence). The CDR3 totals 18 residues. DNA of the CDR3: TGCGCCAGCAGCCAAGCAGCGGGACGGACCTCTGGGGCCAACGTCCTGACTTTC. Protein: CASSQAAGRTSGANVLTF.

As concerns this clonotype: The junction and the germline gene differ at one end; a read error may be behind it. The V and J genes are TRBV7-9 and TRBJ2-6; D gene unclear. This CDR3 region has 16 residues. The V gene's germline CDR1 is SEHNR and CDR2 FQNEAQ (reference sequence). The CDR3 reads CASSLMAISGANVLTF. The CDR3 nucleotides read TGCGCCAGCAGTCTAATGGCGATCTCTGGGGCCAACGTCCTGACTTTC.

This clonotype was seen repeatedly, ten times or more. V is TRBV12-3 or TRBV12-4 and J is TRBJ2-5; 10 bases are shared with TRBD2. This CDR3 contains 15 residues. V shed 6 bases and J 4 bases; nucleotides not matched to a gene: 8. CDR3 in DNA: TGTGCCAGCAGCCATCGGAGACTAGCGGGAGAGACCCAGTACTTC. Protein product: CASSHRRLAGETQYF.

This clonotype was counted between two and nine times. The J gene is TRBJ2-2, the V gene TRBV11-2, with D unresolved. The germline V gene encodes CDR1 SGHAT and CDR2 FQNNGV. The V gene lost 1 base and the J gene lost 0 bases, with 6 bases spanning the gap. The CDR3 is 15 residues long. The DNA of the CDR3 is TGTGCCAGCAGCTTAGTCCCCCCGAACACCGGGGAGCTGTTTTTT. Residues: CASSLVPPNTGELFF.

The rearrangement uses TRBV11-2 and TRBJ2-7, with a possible D match to TRBD1 (6 bases). This CDR3 has 12 residues. The germline V gene encodes CDR1 SGHAT and CDR2 FQNNGV. The CDR3 DNA follows: TGTGCTCAGGGGATTTTTCCCTACGAGCAGTACTTC. Its protein product is CAQGIFPYEQYF.

This clonotype was recorded at least ten times. This chain connects TRBV5-8 to TRBJ1-1, with D hard to call. In germline, CDR1 is SGHTS, CDR2 YDEGEE. Trimming took off 4 bases at V and 6 bases at J, with 13 bases between the two ends. The CDR3 has 13 residues. DNA for the CDR3: TGTGCCAGCAGCGGAAGTACGGAATCTGAAGCTTTCTTT. It specifies CASSGSTESEAFF.

The rearrangement links TRBV3-1 to TRBJ2-5; the match to TRBD2 covers 7 bases. This CDR3 is 16 amino acids long. J lost 1 base, V lost 1 base, and 6 bases had no gene match. Looked up from germline, CDR1 is LGHDT and CDR2 is YNNKEL (reference sequence). This CDR3 is CASSQGGGGGQETQYF. The CDR3 bases are TGTGCCAGCAGCCAAGGGGGGGGTGGGGGCCAAGAGACCCAGTACTTC.

The chain couples TRBV7-6 to TRBJ1-4; D not resolved. CDR3 length: 14 residues. The ends were cut back, 6 bases at V and 0 bases at J, with 8 bases in the middle. The germline V gene has CDR1 SGHVS and CDR2 FNYEAQ. The DNA of the CDR3 is TGTGCCAGCAGTCATGGGACAACTAATGAAAAACTGTTTTTT. Encoded protein: CASSHGTTNEKLFF.

This clonotype showed up just a few times. This chain joins TRBV20-1 and TRBJ2-7; possible D gene TRBD1, 5 bases. The germline gives CDR1 DFQATT, CDR2 SNEGSKA (reference sequence). The CDR3 consists of 12 residues. V was clipped by 4 bases and J by 2 bases, with 9 bases between them. The CDR3 loop is CSATDNPYEQYF. The CDR3 coding sequence is TGCAGTGCTACGGACAATCCCTACGAGCAGTACTTC.

The chain employs TRBV5-1 and TRBJ2-5; perhaps TRBD1 as D (7 bases). V dropped 4 bases and J dropped 1 base, with 17 bases sitting between them. The CDR3 contains 16 residues. From germline, CDR1 is SGHRS and CDR2 YFSETQ. The CDR3 loop is CASSATRQGAQETQYF. In nucleotides, the CDR3 is TGCGCCAGCAGCGCGACTAGACAGGGCGCCCAAGAGACCCAGTACTTC.

The chain combines TRBV7-9 with TRBJ1-2, with 8 bases lining up with TRBD1. J gave up 6 bases and V 5 bases, and 14 bases lay outside the gene matches. CDR1 is SEHNR and CDR2 is FQNEAQ in the germline V gene (reference sequence). CDR3 length: 16 amino acids. This chain's CDR3 is CASSPDRARIYDGYTF. The CDR3, as DNA: TGTGCCAGCAGCCCGGACAGGGCGCGGATTTACGATGGCTACACCTTC.

The J gene is TRBJ2-5, the V gene TRBV30; D gene ambiguous. Germline lookup yields CDR1 GTSNPN and CDR2 SVGIG (reference sequence). CDR3 length: 12 amino acids. Trimming cost V 0 bases and J 4 bases, with 6 bases left between them. DNA for the CDR3: TGTGCCTGGAGTGTACACAGAGAGACCCAGTACTTC. It translates to CAWSVHRETQYF.

To note about this clonotype: One end of the junction is discordant with germline, which a read error may explain. The gene calls are TRBV20-1 and TRBJ1-5; 8 bases are shared with TRBD1. The CDR3 loop spans 14 amino acids. Germline CDR1 and CDR2: DFQATT and SNEGSKA (reference sequence). CDR3 sequence: CSASGRGHRQPQHF. The CDR3 region has the DNA TGCAGTGCTAGTGGCAGGGGGCACCGACAGCCCCAACATTTT.

The V gene is TRBV19, the J gene TRBJ2-3; no clear D. Trimming removed 5 bases at V and 4 bases at J, with 16 bases between. Per the germline V gene, CDR1 is LNHDA and CDR2 is SQIVND (reference sequence). The CDR3 totals 15 residues. The CDR3 sequence: CASSPPGRPPDTQYF. The CDR3 nucleotides are TGTGCCAGTAGTCCTCCGGGCAGGCCGCCAGATACGCAGTATTTT.

The chain links TRBV11-1 to TRBJ2-2, with 7 bases aligning to TRBD1. Germline values: CDR1 SGHAT, CDR2 FQDESV (reference sequence). The CDR3 sequence is 14 residues long. V shed 11 bases and J 7 bases; nucleotides not matched to a gene: 13. CDR3 region: CAWSETGFRGELFF. The CDR3, as DNA: TGTGCCTGGAGTGAGACAGGGTTTCGCGGGGAGCTGTTTTTT.